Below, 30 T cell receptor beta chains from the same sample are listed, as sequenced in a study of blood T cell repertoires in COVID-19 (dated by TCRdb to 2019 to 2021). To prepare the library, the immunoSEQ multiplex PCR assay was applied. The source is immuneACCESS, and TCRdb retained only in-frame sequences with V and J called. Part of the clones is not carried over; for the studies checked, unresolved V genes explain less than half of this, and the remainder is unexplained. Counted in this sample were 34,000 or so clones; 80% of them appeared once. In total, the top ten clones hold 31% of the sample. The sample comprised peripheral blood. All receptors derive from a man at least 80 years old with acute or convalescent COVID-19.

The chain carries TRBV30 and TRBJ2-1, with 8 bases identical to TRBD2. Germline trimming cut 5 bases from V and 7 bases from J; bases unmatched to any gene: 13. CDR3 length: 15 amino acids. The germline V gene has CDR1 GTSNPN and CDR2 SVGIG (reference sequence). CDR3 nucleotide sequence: TGTGCCTGGGGGGGTGGTAGCGGGGTAGGTAATGAGCAGTTCTTC. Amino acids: CAWGGGSGVGNEQFF.

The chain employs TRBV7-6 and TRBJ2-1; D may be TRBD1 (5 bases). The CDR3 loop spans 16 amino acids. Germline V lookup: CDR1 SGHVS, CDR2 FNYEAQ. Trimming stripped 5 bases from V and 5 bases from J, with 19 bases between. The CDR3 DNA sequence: TGTGCCAGCAGCCCCATCGACCAGGGAACCGACAATGAGCAGTTCTTC. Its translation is CASSPIDQGTDNEQFF.

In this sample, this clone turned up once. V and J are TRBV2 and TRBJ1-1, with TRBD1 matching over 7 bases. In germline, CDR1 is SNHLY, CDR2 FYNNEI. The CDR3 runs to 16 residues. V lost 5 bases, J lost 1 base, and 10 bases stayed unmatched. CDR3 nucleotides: TGTGCCAGCAGTACGGACAGGAACTCACAGAACACTGAAGCTTTCTTT. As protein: CASSTDRNSQNTEAFF.

The CDR3 nucleotides are TGTGCCAGCAGTCCGCGAGGCCGCGAGCAGTACTTC. This gives the protein CASSPRGREQYF. The chain joins TRBV6-5 to TRBJ2-7; no definite D call. The CDR3 totals 12 residues. V was clipped by 5 bases and J by 6 bases, with 11 bases between them. The germline V gene has CDR1 MNHEY and CDR2 SVGAGI.

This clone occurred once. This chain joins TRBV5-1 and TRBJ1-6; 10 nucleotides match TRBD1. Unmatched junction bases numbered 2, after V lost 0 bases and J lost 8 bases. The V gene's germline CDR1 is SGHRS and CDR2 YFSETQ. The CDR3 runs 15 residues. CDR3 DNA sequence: TGCGCCAGCAGCTTGGAGGGGACAGGGGATTCACCCCTCCACTTT. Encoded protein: CASSLEGTGDSPLHF.

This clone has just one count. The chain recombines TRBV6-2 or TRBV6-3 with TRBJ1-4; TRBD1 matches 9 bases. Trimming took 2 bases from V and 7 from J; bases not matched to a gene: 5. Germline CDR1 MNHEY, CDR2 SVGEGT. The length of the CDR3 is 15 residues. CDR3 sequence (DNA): TGTGCCAGCAGTTACACACAGGGGGCGAGTGAAAAACTGTTTTTT. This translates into CASSYTQGASEKLFF.

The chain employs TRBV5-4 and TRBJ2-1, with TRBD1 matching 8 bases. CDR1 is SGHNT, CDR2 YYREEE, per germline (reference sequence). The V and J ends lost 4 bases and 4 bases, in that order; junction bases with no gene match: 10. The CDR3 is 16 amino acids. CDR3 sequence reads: CASSPGGVERYNEQFF. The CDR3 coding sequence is TGTGCCAGCAGCCCAGGGGGCGTTGAACGATACAATGAGCAGTTCTTC. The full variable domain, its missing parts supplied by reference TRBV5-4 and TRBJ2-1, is ETGVTQSPTHLIKTRGQQVTLRCSSQSGHNTVSWYQQALGQGPQFIFQYYREEENGRGNFPPRFSGLQFPNYSSELNVNALELDDSALYLCASSPGGVERYNEQFFGPGTRLTVL.

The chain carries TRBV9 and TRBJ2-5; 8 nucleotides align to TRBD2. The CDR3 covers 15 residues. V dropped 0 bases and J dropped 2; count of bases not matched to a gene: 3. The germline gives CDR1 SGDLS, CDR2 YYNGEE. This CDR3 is CASSVAGGIQETQYF. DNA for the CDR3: TGTGCCAGCAGCGTAGCGGGGGGGATTCAAGAGACCCAGTACTTC.

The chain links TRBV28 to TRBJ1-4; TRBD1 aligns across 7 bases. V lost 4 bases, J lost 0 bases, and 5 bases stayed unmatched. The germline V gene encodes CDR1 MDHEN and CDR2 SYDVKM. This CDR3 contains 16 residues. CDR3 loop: CASSSTGPSTNEKLFF. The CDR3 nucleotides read TGTGCCAGCAGTTCGACAGGGCCTTCAACTAATGAAAAACTGTTTTTT.

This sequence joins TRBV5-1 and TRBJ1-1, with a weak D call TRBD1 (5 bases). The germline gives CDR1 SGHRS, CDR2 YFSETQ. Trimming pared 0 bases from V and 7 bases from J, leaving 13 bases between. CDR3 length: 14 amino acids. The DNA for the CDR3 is TGCGCCAGCAGCTTGGGCGGGGCGCGGGGTGAAGCTTTCTTT. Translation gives CASSLGGARGEAFF.

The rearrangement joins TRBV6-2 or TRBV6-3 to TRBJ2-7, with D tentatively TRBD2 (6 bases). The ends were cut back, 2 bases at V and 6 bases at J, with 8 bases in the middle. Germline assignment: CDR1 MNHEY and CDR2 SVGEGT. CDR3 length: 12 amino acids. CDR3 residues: CASSYLGGEQYF. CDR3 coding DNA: TGTGCCAGCAGTTACCTCGGGGGCGAGCAGTACTTC.

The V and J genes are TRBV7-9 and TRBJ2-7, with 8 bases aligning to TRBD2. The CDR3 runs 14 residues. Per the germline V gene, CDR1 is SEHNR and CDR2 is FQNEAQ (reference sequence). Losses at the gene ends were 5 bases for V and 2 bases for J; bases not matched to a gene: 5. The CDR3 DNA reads TGTGCCAGCAGCCTTCAGACTAGCGCCTACGAGCAGTACTTC. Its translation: CASSLQTSAYEQYF.

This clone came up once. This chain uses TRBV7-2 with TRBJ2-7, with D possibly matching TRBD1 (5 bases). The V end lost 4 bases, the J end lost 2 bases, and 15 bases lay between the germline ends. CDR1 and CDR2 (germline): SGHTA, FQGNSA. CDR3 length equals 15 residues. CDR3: CASSSQVTSPYEQYF. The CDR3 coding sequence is TGTGCCAGCAGCTCACAGGTGACCTCTCCCTACGAGCAGTACTTC.

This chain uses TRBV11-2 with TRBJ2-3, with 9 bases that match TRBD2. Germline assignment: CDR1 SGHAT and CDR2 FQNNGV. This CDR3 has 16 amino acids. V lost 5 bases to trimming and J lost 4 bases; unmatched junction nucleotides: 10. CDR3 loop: CASSLRASGVADTQYF. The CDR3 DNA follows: TGTGCCAGCAGCCTAAGGGCTAGCGGGGTTGCAGATACGCAGTATTTT.

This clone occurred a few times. CDR3 region: CASSFGGQETQYF. Written as DNA, the CDR3 is TGTGCCAGCAGTTTTGGCGGTCAAGAGACCCAGTACTTC. This chain joins TRBV28 and TRBJ2-5; D gene ambiguous. V was clipped by 3 bases and J by 2 bases, with 7 bases between them. The CDR3 runs 13 residues. The V gene's germline CDR1 is MDHEN and CDR2 SYDVKM.

In DNA form, the CDR3 reads TGCGCCAGCAGCCAAGGGGGACACTCGTCCGAGCCCCAGCATTTT. Its translation: CASSQGGHSSEPQHF. The chain uses TRBV4-3 and TRBJ1-5; D might be TRBD1 (6 bases). The CDR3 is 15 amino acids. The V and J ends lost 1 base and 8 bases respectively, with 15 bases between them. Germline V gene sequence: CDR1 LGHNA, CDR2 YSLEER.

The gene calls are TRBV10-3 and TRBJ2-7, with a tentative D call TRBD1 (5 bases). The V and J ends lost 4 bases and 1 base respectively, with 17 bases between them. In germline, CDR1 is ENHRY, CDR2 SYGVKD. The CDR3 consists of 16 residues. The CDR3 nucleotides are TGTGCCATCAGTGCGATCAGGGCGCGCCGATCCTACGAGCAGTACTTC. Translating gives CAISAIRARRSYEQYF.

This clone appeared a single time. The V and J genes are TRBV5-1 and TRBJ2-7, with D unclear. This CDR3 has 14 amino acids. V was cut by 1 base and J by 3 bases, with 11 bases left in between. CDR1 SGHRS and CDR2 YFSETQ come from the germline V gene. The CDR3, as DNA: TGCGCCAGCAGCTTGAAGAGCGCGAACTACGAGCAGTACTTC. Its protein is CASSLKSANYEQYF.

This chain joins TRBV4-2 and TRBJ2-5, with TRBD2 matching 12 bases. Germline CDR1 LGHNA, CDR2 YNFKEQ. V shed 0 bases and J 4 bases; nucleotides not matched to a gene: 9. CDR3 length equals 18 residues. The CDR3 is CASSQDPTSGGRVETQYF. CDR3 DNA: TGTGCCAGCAGCCAAGATCCGACTAGCGGGGGTAGAGTAGAGACCCAGTACTTC.

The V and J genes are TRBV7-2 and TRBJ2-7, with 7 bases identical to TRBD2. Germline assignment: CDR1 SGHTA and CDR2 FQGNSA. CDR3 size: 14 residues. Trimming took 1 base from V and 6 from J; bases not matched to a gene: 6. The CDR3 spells CASSLGGSGIEQYF. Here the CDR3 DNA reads TGTGCCAGCAGCTTAGGGGGGAGCGGGATCGAGCAGTACTTC.

CDR3: CASSTRGPTGYGYTF. The CDR3 DNA sequence: TGTGCCAGCAGTACCCGCGGGCCGACTGGCTATGGCTACACCTTC. The genes are TRBV6-2 or TRBV6-3 and TRBJ1-2; D ambiguous. V shed 5 bases and J shed 4 bases, with 17 bases lying between them. The CDR3 has 15 residues. CDR1 is MNHEY and CDR2 is SVGEGT in the germline V gene.

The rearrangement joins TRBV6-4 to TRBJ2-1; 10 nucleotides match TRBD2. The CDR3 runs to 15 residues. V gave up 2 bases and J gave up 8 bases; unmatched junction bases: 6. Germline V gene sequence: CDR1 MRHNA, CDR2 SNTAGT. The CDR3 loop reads CASSDASGGAHEQFF. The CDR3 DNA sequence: TGTGCCAGCAGTGACGCGAGCGGGGGGGCCCATGAGCAGTTCTTC.

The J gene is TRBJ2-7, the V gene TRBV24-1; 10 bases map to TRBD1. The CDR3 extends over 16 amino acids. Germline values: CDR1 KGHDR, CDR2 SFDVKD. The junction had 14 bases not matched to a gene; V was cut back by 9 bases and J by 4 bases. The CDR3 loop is CATSDGTGVFPYEQYF. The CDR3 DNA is TGTGCCACCTCCGACGGGACAGGGGTTTTCCCATACGAGCAGTACTTC.

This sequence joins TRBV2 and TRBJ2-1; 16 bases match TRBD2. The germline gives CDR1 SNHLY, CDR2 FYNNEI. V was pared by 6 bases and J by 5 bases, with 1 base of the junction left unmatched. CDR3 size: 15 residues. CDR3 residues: CASRGTSGGDNEQFF. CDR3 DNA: TGTGCCAGCAGAGGGACTAGCGGGGGGGACAATGAGCAGTTCTTC.

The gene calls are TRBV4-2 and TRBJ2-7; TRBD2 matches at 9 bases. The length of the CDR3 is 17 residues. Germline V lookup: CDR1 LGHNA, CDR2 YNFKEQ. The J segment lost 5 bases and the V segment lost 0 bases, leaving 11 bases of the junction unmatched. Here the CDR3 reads CASSQESLAGIIDEQYF. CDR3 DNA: TGTGCCAGCAGCCAAGAAAGCCTAGCGGGAATTATAGACGAGCAGTACTTC.

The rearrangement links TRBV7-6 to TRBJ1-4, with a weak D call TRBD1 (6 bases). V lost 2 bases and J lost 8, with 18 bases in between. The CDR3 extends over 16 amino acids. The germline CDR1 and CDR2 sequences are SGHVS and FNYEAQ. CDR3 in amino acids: CASSLSWGARGEKLFF. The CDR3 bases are TGTGCCAGCAGCTTATCGTGGGGGGCGCGGGGGGAAAAACTGTTTTTT.

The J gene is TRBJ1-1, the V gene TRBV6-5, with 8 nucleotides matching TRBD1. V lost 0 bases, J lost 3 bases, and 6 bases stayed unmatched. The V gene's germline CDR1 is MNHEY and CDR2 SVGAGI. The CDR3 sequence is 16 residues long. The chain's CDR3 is CASSYSSRGLYTEAFF. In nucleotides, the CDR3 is TGTGCCAGCAGTTACTCGAGCAGGGGGCTGTACACTGAAGCTTTCTTT.

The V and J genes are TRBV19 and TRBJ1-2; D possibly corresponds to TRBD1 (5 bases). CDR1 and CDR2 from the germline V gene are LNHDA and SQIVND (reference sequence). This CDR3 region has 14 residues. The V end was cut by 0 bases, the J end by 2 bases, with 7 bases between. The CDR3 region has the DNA TGTGCCAGTAGTATAGATCCAGGGAACTATGGCTACACCTTC. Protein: CASSIDPGNYGYTF.

The CDR3 sequence: CASSLTGGVNIQYF. In nucleotides, the CDR3 is TGTGCCAGCAGCTTGACAGGGGGTGTTAACATTCAGTACTTC. The chain recombines TRBV6-2 or TRBV6-3 with TRBJ2-4, with 9 bases fitting TRBD1. V shed 6 bases and J 7 bases; nucleotides not matched to a gene: 7. This CDR3 comprises 14 residues. Germline CDR1 MNHEY, CDR2 SVGEGT.

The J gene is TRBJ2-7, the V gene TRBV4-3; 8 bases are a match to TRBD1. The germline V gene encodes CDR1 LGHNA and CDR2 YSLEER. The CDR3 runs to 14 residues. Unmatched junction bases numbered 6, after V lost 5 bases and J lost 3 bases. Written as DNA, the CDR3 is TGCGCCAGCAGCTCCCGGACAGGGAACTACGAGCAGTACTTC. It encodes CASSSRTGNYEQYF.